This is a list of T cell receptor beta chains from one sample in a study of T cell responses to AZD1222 COVID-19 vaccine. Sequencing was performed with immunoSEQ multiplex PCR; in TCRdb, only in-frame clones are kept and a portion is missing. The sample records about 110,000 clones, over 80% being singletons. This sample comprised peripheral blood, obtained on day 0 of AZD1222 vaccination. All receptors derive from an adult in good health. The CDR3 runs from the conserved cysteine through the conserved F or W. Fields, in order: clone size, V gene, J gene, D gene, CDR3 DNA, CDR3 protein. The D gene is left open where the match is weak. The size entry is marked missing in some rows and otherwise reads once, few, many or a size class.

abundance: -
v_gene: TRBV18
j_gene: TRBJ2-1
d_gene: -
CDR3nt: TGTGCCAGCTCACCGCGGACAGTTCAAAGCTCCTACAATGAGCAGTTCTTC
CDR3aa: CASSPRTVQSSYNEQFF

abundance: -
v_gene: TRBV21-1
j_gene: TRBJ1-6
d_gene: -
CDR3nt: TGTGCCAGCTCACGTCGTTTGGGGCTTAATTCACCCCTCCACTTT
CDR3aa: CASSRRLGLNSPLHF

abundance: -
v_gene: TRBV6-1
j_gene: TRBJ1-6
d_gene: -
CDR3nt: TGTGCCAGCAGTGACCGACCCGGGCCCCTCCACTTT
CDR3aa: CASSDRPGPLHF

abundance: once
v_gene: TRBV5-1
j_gene: TRBJ2-5
d_gene: TRBD2
CDR3nt: TGCGCCAGCAGCTTCCAAAGATTAGCGGGACAAGAGACCCAGTACTTC
CDR3aa: CASSFQRLAGQETQYF

abundance: -
v_gene: TRBV4-2
j_gene: TRBJ2-1
d_gene: TRBD2
CDR3nt: TGTGCCAGCAGCCAAGGGGGCACTAGCGGGGTCAATGAGCAGTTCTTC
CDR3aa: CASSQGGTSGVNEQFF

abundance: -
v_gene: TRBV10-1
j_gene: TRBJ2-7
d_gene: -
CDR3nt: TGCGCCACCGCGGCCGGGGGCAACGGTGAGCAGTACTTC
CDR3aa: CATAAGGNGEQYF

abundance: -
v_gene: TRBV6-1
j_gene: TRBJ1-4
d_gene: TRBD1
CDR3nt: TGTGCCAGCAGTGAATACGGCAGGGGGCAAAGTGAAAAACTGTTTTTT
CDR3aa: CASSEYGRGQSEKLFF

abundance: -
v_gene: TRBV6-5
j_gene: TRBJ1-6
d_gene: TRBD1
CDR3nt: TGTGCCAGCAGCCTGACAGGGAGGTATAATTCACCCCTCCACTTT
CDR3aa: CASSLTGRYNSPLHF

abundance: -
v_gene: TRBV7-9
j_gene: TRBJ1-1
d_gene: -
CDR3nt: TGTGCCAGCAGCCCCTTCGGGGGTTTGGTCACTGAAGCTTTCTTT
CDR3aa: CASSPFGGLVTEAFF

abundance: -
v_gene: TRBV19
j_gene: TRBJ1-1
d_gene: -
CDR3nt: TGTGCCAGTAGTCAGGGGTTGAACACTGAAGCTTTCTTT
CDR3aa: CASSQGLNTEAFF

abundance: -
v_gene: TRBV7-6
j_gene: TRBJ1-4
d_gene: -
CDR3nt: TGTGCCAGCAGCCCAAACTCGGGGGCCATTAATGAAAAACTGTTTTTT
CDR3aa: CASSPNSGAINEKLFF

abundance: -
v_gene: TRBV5-5
j_gene: TRBJ2-1
d_gene: TRBD2
CDR3nt: TGTGCCAGCAGGCTAGCGGGGTCATCCTACAATGAGCAGTTCTTC
CDR3aa: CASRLAGSSYNEQFF

abundance: -
v_gene: TRBV30
j_gene: TRBJ1-2
d_gene: TRBD1
CDR3nt: TGTGCCTGGATTCGTGGGACAGCGGAGGGCTACACCTTC
CDR3aa: CAWIRGTAEGYTF

abundance: -
v_gene: TRBV7-9
j_gene: TRBJ1-1
d_gene: -
CDR3nt: TGTGCCAGCAGCTCAAGACAGAACACTGAAGCTTTCTTT
CDR3aa: CASSSRQNTEAFF

abundance: -
v_gene: TRBV5-1
j_gene: TRBJ2-1
d_gene: TRBD2
CDR3nt: TGCGCCAGCAGCTTGGTGAGCGGGACCTACAATGAGCAGTTCTTC
CDR3aa: CASSLVSGTYNEQFF

abundance: -
v_gene: TRBV29-1
j_gene: TRBJ1-1
d_gene: -
CDR3nt: TGCAGCGTTTCAGGGGATGGGGGGGAAGCTTTCTTT
CDR3aa: CSVSGDGGEAFF

abundance: -
v_gene: TRBV9
j_gene: TRBJ1-6
d_gene: -
CDR3nt: TGTGCCAGCAGCGTAGCCAATTCACCCCTCCACTTT
CDR3aa: CASSVANSPLHF

abundance: once
v_gene: TRBV5-1
j_gene: TRBJ2-2
d_gene: TRBD1
CDR3nt: TGCGCCAGCACCCCCGGGACAGGGGACACCGGGGAGCTGTTTTTT
CDR3aa: CASTPGTGDTGELFF

abundance: -
v_gene: TRBV10-1
j_gene: TRBJ1-1
d_gene: TRBD1
CDR3nt: TGCGCCAGCAGTGGGGGACAGGGGACTGAAGCTTTCTTT
CDR3aa: CASSGGQGTEAFF

abundance: -
v_gene: TRBV4-1
j_gene: TRBJ2-1
d_gene: -
CDR3nt: TGCGCCAGCAGCCAATTGGGGGTATCCTACAATGAGCAGTTCTTC
CDR3aa: CASSQLGVSYNEQFF

abundance: once
v_gene: TRBV27
j_gene: TRBJ1-4
d_gene: -
CDR3nt: TGTGCCAGCAGTCCTCCGATTCGGGGGGGCGCAGGTGAAAAACTGTTTTTT
CDR3aa: CASSPPIRGGAGEKLFF

abundance: -
v_gene: TRBV18
j_gene: TRBJ1-1
d_gene: TRBD1
CDR3nt: TGTGCCAGCTCACCGGACAGGGACACTGAAGCTTTCTTT
CDR3aa: CASSPDRDTEAFF

abundance: -
v_gene: TRBV28
j_gene: TRBJ2-5
d_gene: TRBD2
CDR3nt: TGTGCCAGCAGTCTGGGACTAGCGGGAGATTGGGAGACCCAGTACTTC
CDR3aa: CASSLGLAGDWETQYF

abundance: once
v_gene: TRBV5-1
j_gene: TRBJ2-5
d_gene: TRBD1
CDR3nt: TGCGCCAGCAGCTTGGGTGGGACAGGAATAGAGACCCAGTACTTC
CDR3aa: CASSLGGTGIETQYF

abundance: -
v_gene: TRBV12-3/TRBV12-4
j_gene: TRBJ1-4
d_gene: -
CDR3nt: TGTGCCAGCAGTTTTGGAACTAATGAAAAACTGTTTTTT
CDR3aa: CASSFGTNEKLFF

abundance: -
v_gene: TRBV7-8
j_gene: TRBJ2-1
d_gene: -
CDR3nt: TGTGCCAGCAGCTTTCCGAGAGGGAGCTCCTACAATGAGCAGTTCTTC
CDR3aa: CASSFPRGSSYNEQFF

abundance: -
v_gene: TRBV7-2
j_gene: TRBJ2-7
d_gene: TRBD2
CDR3nt: TGTGCCAGCAGCTCTCAGCGGGATTCCTACGAGCAGTACTTC
CDR3aa: CASSSQRDSYEQYF

abundance: -
v_gene: TRBV27
j_gene: TRBJ2-7
d_gene: -
CDR3nt: TGTGCCAGCAGTTTAAGGGCCCCTAGACGGGACGGCTCCTACGAGCAGTACTTC
CDR3aa: CASSLRAPRRDGSYEQYF

abundance: -
v_gene: TRBV4-1
j_gene: TRBJ1-4
d_gene: -
CDR3nt: TGCGCCAGCAGCCTTCAAACAAGGGCCGATACGCATGAAAAACTGTTTTTT
CDR3aa: CASSLQTRADTHEKLFF

abundance: once
v_gene: TRBV18
j_gene: TRBJ2-7
d_gene: TRBD1
CDR3nt: TGTGCCAGCTCTCACACCCCGGGACAGGGAAACTACGAGCAGTACTTC
CDR3aa: CASSHTPGQGNYEQYF

abundance: -
v_gene: TRBV19
j_gene: TRBJ2-1
d_gene: TRBD2
CDR3nt: TGTGCCAGTAGTATCCTTGGGGGAGCGGGGGCCTACAATGAGCAGTTCTTC
CDR3aa: CASSILGGAGAYNEQFF

abundance: -
v_gene: TRBV6-2/TRBV6-3
j_gene: TRBJ1-1
d_gene: -
CDR3nt: TGTGCCAGCAGTTATAGTCGGTTGGCTTTCTTT
CDR3aa: CASSYSRLAFF

abundance: once
v_gene: TRBV18
j_gene: TRBJ1-6
d_gene: -
CDR3nt: TGTGCCAGCTCACCGCGGGACCTTAATTCACCCCTCCACTTT
CDR3aa: CASSPRDLNSPLHF

abundance: -
v_gene: TRBV7-2
j_gene: TRBJ2-1
d_gene: -
CDR3nt: TGTGCCAGCAGCTTAGCCGGTGGGCGAAATGAGCAGTTCTTC
CDR3aa: CASSLAGGRNEQFF